The present entry profiles one TCR beta chain with its context. The data originate from a study of OX40 agonist ivuxolimab in advanced cancers. On the study more broadly: All patients had ivuxolimab intravenously every 2 weeks at 0.01 to 10 mg/kg.

The protocol was immunoSEQ multiplex PCR, while the TCRdb copy is restricted to in-frame clones and leaves out a portion. The sample has tens of thousands of clones, roughly 88% seen once. Germline V gives CDR1 LNHNV, CDR2 YYDKDF (reference sequence). CDR3 length equals 15 residues. The V and J ends lost 4 bases and 2 bases respectively, with 12 bases between them. The chain employs TRBV15 and TRBJ2-1; possibly TRBD1 or TRBD2 for D (5 bases each). This clonotype originated in an adult with an advanced solid tumor such as melanoma, head and neck, liver or kidney cancer. The source material was CD4+ or CD8+ T cells sorted from blood, sampled in a trial of the OX40 agonist ivuxolimab. The CDR3 nucleotides read TGTGCCACCAGCACAATTCGGGACGCCTACAATGAGCAGTTCTTC. Translation: CATSTIRDAYNEQFF.